This passage covers 20 T cell receptor beta chains from one sample sequenced in a study of cytomegalovirus exposure and HLA in healthy donors. The PCR made use of 60 Vbeta and 13 Jbeta primers. This table comes from immunoSEQ multiplex PCR, and its TCRdb copy is limited to in-frame clones, with some not included. This repertoire includes 150,000 to 200,000 clones. The specimen sequenced was PBMCs. The receptor source for this set is a man under 40 in good health and CMV-seronegative.

The V gene is TRBV28, the J gene TRBJ1-2; D might be TRBD1 (6 bases). V gave up 5 bases and J gave up 3 bases, with 25 bases separating them. Per the germline V gene, CDR1 is MDHEN and CDR2 is SYDVKM. This CDR3 is 18 amino acids long. CDR3 coding DNA: TGTGCCAGCAGTGCCCGATATACCCGGACAGTTAGACACTATGGCTACACCTTC. This encodes CASSARYTRTVRHYGYTF.

The chain joins TRBV7-2 to TRBJ2-5; unclear D gene. Between the trimmed V and J ends, which lost 1 base and 4 bases, there was a span of 13 bases. CDR3 length: 15 residues. The germline CDR1 and CDR2 sequences are SGHTA and FQGNSA. The CDR3 DNA follows: TGTGCCAGCAGCTTAGTGGGTTCAGGTCGAGAGACCCAGTACTTC. It is translated as CASSLVGSGRETQYF.

The chain recombines TRBV29-1 with TRBJ2-3; TRBD2 aligns across 11 bases. V trimming: 6 bases; J trimming: 2 bases; junction bases outside the gene matches: 4. The CDR3 has 14 amino acids. CDR1 is SQVTM and CDR2 is ANQGSEA in the germline V gene. In DNA, the CDR3 is TGCAGCGTGACTAGCGGGACTAACACAGATACGCAGTATTTT. Encoded protein: CSVTSGTNTDTQYF.

The rearrangement joins TRBV18 to TRBJ2-7; 7 bases map to TRBD2. Trimming took 3 bases from V and 6 from J; bases not matched to a gene: 11. This CDR3 contains 15 residues. Germline CDR1 is KGHSH and CDR2 is LQKENI. The CDR3 sequence is CASSPGRERLGEQYF. CDR3 nucleotides: TGTGCCAGCTCACCTGGGCGGGAGCGTTTGGGCGAGCAGTACTTC.

The chain links TRBV19 to TRBJ2-3; D gene ambiguous. The ends were cut back, 11 bases at V and 2 bases at J, with 8 bases in the middle. The CDR3 contains 11 residues. The V gene's germline CDR1 is LNHDA and CDR2 SQIVND (reference sequence). This chain's CDR3 is CAARSTDTQYF. CDR3 DNA sequence: TGTGCCGCGCGTTCCACAGATACGCAGTATTTT.

The rearrangement uses TRBV28 and TRBJ1-1; D gene ambiguous. This CDR3 region has 12 residues. Germline V gives CDR1 MDHEN, CDR2 SYDVKM. V lost 2 bases, J lost 4 bases, and 5 bases lay in between. The CDR3 loop is CASSLLITEAFF. Written as DNA, the CDR3 is TGTGCCAGCAGTTTACTTATCACTGAAGCTTTCTTT.

The V call is TRBV28, the J call TRBJ2-7; D might be TRBD2 (6 bases). The CDR3 loop spans 19 amino acids. V shed 3 bases and J shed 0 bases, with 24 bases lying between them. The germline gives CDR1 MDHEN, CDR2 SYDVKM. This chain's CDR3 is CASSFSLTLAQRISYEQYF. CDR3 nucleotides: TGTGCCAGCAGTTTCTCCCTAACTCTAGCGCAGCGTATCTCCTACGAGCAGTACTTC. Supplemented by reference TRBV28 and TRBJ2-7, the full variable domain reads DVKVTQSSRYLVKRTGEKVFLECVQDMDHENMFWYRQDPGLGLRLIYFSYDVKMKEKGDIPEGYSVSREKKERFSLILESASTNQTSMYLCASSFSLTLAQRISYEQYFGPGTRLTVT.

The chain couples TRBV7-2 to TRBJ2-1; 11 positions agree with TRBD1. The length of the CDR3 is 14 residues. The germline V gene encodes CDR1 SGHTA and CDR2 FQGNSA. After removal of 6 bases from V and 3 bases from J, the junction contained 1 base not matched to a gene. As DNA, the CDR3 is TGTGCCAGCAGTGGGACAGGGGGCTACAATGAGCAGTTCTTC. Its translation is CASSGTGGYNEQFF.

The J gene is TRBJ2-7, the V gene TRBV19; 13 bases line up with TRBD2. Germline CDR1 and CDR2: LNHDA and SQIVND (reference sequence). The CDR3 has 17 residues. The trim removed 1 base at V and 1 base at J, leaving 4 bases unmatched. CDR3 bases: TGTGCCAGTAGTATAGCTACGGGACTAGCGGGATCCTACGAGCAGTACTTC. Its translation: CASSIATGLAGSYEQYF.

As for this clone: Different DNA sequences within this sample yield the same CDR3. The rearrangement joins TRBV2 to TRBJ1-1; D is possibly TRBD1 (5 bases). Trimming cost V 2 bases and J 1 base, with 8 bases left between them. Germline V gives CDR1 SNHLY, CDR2 FYNNEI. The CDR3 covers 14 residues. In DNA, the CDR3 is TGTGCCAGCAGTGAACAGGGTGGGAACACTGAAGCTTTCTTT. It encodes CASSEQGGNTEAFF.

The chain has TRBV19 and TRBJ2-7, with 11 bases aligning to TRBD1. This CDR3 region has 16 residues. Germline V gives CDR1 LNHDA, CDR2 SQIVND (reference sequence). The J segment lost 7 bases and the V segment lost 2 bases, leaving 10 bases of the junction unmatched. CDR3 loop: CASSIPGTGGLGEQYF. The CDR3 DNA reads TGTGCCAGTAGTATACCCGGGACAGGGGGTTTGGGGGAGCAGTACTTC.

V gene TRBV5-1 combines with J gene TRBJ1-2; 8 bases fit TRBD1. CDR3 length equals 15 residues. Per germline, CDR1 SGHRS and CDR2 YFSETQ. Trimming took 4 bases from V and 7 from J; bases not matched to a gene: 12. CDR3 bases: TGCGCCAGCAGCACCCGGAGGACAGGGAAGTCTGGCTACACCTTC. Translated, it gives CASSTRRTGKSGYTF.

This sequence joins TRBV5-1 and TRBJ2-6, with a weak D call TRBD2 (7 bases). In germline, CDR1 is SGHRS, CDR2 YFSETQ. There are 15 residues in the CDR3. The germline V and J ends were trimmed by 4 bases and 2 bases, with 10 bases remaining between them. In nucleotides, the CDR3 is TGCGCCAGCAGCATAGGGGGGGCTGGGGCCAACGTCCTGACTTTC. Amino acids: CASSIGGAGANVLTF. The full variable domain, its missing parts supplied by reference TRBV5-1 and TRBJ2-6, is KAGVTQTPRYLIKTRGQQVTLSCSPISGHRSVSWYQQTPGQGLQFLFEYFSETQRNKGNFPGRFSGRQFSNSRSEMNVSTLELGDSALYLCASSIGGAGANVLTFGAGSRLTVL.

The V call is TRBV7-9, the J call TRBJ1-5, with TRBD1 matching 9 bases. The length of the CDR3 is 16 residues. The V gene end was trimmed by 11 bases and the J gene end by 0 bases; junction bases not matched to a gene: 11. Germline V gene lookup returns CDR1 SEHNR and CDR2 FQNEAQ (reference sequence). CDR3 sequence: CAVPGTGTDSNQPQHF. In nucleotides, the CDR3 is TGTGCCGTCCCCGGGACAGGGACCGATAGCAATCAGCCCCAGCATTTT.

The genes are TRBV9 and TRBJ2-5, with 8 bases aligning to TRBD2. Germline V gene sequence: CDR1 SGDLS, CDR2 YYNGEE. Trimming at V came to 0 bases and at J to 5 bases, leaving 6 bases not matched to a gene. The CDR3 covers 15 residues. CDR3 nucleotide sequence: TGTGCCAGCAGCGTAGGTCGGGGGGGACTGGAGACCCAGTACTTC. This encodes CASSVGRGGLETQYF.

This chain links TRBV29-1 with TRBJ2-2; 8 positions agree with TRBD1. V lost 7 bases to trimming and J lost 4 bases; unmatched junction nucleotides: 8. This CDR3 has 14 amino acids. The V gene's germline CDR1 is SQVTM and CDR2 ANQGSEA. The CDR3 spells CSARTGWGTGELFF. CDR3 nucleotides: TGCAGCGCTCGGACAGGGTGGGGCACCGGGGAGCTGTTTTTT.

This rearrangement joins TRBV29-1 to TRBJ1-4; TRBD1 matches 7 bases. Germline CDR1 and CDR2: SQVTM and ANQGSEA. The CDR3 runs 13 residues. The J segment lost 8 bases and the V segment lost 7 bases, leaving 10 bases of the junction unmatched. This CDR3 is CSGRPGGREKLFF. In DNA, the CDR3 is TGCAGCGGGAGGCCAGGGGGTAGGGAAAAACTGTTTTTT.

The chain recombines TRBV28 with TRBJ2-3; D perhaps matches TRBD2 (7 bases). V gave up 8 bases and J gave up 0 bases, with 21 bases separating them. Germline values: CDR1 MDHEN, CDR2 SYDVKM. The CDR3 runs to 17 residues. The CDR3 spells CASSTFGRGPSTDTQYF. For the CDR3, the DNA is TGTGCCAGCTCCACCTTTGGGCGGGGGCCTAGCACAGATACGCAGTATTTT.

This chain joins TRBV6-6 and TRBJ2-2; maybe TRBD2 (5 bases). The germline gives CDR1 MNHNY, CDR2 SVGAGI (reference sequence). Trimming removed 8 bases from V and 8 bases from J, with 15 bases in between. The CDR3 is 13 amino acids. The CDR3 here is CASATGFSGELFF. Written as DNA, the CDR3 is TGTGCCAGCGCTACGGGGTTTTCAGGGGAGCTGTTTTTT.

The chain uses TRBV6-5 and TRBJ2-2, with a weak D call TRBD1 (5 bases). The germline V gene has CDR1 MNHEY and CDR2 SVGAGI. Deletions cut 7 bases from V and 0 bases from J, with 12 bases between. The CDR3 extends over 15 amino acids. Here the CDR3 DNA reads TGTGCCAGCAACCCGGACATTACGAACACCGGGGAGCTGTTTTTT. Protein product: CASNPDITNTGELFF.